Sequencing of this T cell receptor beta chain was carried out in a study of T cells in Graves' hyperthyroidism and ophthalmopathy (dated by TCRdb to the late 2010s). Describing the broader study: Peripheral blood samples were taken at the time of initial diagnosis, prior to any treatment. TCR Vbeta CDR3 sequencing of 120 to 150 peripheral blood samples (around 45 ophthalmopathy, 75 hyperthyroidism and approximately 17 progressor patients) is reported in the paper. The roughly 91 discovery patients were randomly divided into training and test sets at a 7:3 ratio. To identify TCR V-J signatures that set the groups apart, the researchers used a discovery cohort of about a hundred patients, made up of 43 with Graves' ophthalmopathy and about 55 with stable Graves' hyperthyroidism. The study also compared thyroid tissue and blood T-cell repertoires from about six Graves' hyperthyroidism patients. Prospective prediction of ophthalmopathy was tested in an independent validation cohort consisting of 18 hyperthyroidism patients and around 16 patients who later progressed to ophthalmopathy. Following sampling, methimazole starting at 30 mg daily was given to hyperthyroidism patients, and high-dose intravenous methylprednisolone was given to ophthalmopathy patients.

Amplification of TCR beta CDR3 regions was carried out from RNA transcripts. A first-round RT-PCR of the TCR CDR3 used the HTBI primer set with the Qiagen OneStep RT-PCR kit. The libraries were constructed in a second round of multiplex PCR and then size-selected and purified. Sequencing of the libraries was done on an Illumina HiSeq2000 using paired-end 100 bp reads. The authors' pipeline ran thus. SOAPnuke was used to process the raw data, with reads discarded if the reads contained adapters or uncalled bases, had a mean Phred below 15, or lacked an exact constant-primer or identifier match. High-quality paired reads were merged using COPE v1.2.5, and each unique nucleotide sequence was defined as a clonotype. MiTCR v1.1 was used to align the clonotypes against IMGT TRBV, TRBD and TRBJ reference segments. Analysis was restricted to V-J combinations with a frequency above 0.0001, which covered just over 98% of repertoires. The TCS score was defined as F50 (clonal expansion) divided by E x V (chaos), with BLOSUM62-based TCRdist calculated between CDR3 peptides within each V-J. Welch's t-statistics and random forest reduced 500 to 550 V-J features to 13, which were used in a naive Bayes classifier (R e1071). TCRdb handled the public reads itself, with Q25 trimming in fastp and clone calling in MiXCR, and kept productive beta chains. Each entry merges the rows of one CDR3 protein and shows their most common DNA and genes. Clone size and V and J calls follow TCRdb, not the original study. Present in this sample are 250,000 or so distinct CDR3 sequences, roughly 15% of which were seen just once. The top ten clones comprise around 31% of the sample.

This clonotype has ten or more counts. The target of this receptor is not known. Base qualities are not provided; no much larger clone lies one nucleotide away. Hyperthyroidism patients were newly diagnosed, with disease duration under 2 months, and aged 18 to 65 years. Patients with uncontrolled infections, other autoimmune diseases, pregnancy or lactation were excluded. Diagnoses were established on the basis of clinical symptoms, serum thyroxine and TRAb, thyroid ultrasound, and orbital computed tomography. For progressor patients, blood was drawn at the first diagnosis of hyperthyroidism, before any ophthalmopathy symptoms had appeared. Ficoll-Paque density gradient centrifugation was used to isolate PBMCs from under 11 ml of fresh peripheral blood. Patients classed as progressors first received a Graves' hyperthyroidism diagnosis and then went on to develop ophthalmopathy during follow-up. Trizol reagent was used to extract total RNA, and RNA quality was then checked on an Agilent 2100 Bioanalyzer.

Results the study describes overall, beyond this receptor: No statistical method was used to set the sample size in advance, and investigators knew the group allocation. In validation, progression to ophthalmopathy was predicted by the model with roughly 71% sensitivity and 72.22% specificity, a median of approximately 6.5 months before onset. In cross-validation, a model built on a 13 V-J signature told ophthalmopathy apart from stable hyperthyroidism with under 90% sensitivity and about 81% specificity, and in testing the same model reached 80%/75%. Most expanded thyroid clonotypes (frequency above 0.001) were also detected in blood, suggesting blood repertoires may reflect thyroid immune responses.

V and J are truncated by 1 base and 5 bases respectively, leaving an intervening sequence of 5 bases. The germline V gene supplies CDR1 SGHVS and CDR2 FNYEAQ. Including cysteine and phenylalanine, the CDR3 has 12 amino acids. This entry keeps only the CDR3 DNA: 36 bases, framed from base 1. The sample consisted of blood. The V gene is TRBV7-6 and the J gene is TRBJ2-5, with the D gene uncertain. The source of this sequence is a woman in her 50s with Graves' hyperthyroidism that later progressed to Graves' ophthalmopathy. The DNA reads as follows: TGTGCCAGCAGCTTAGGGAGTGAGACCCAGTACTTC. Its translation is CASSLGSETQYF.